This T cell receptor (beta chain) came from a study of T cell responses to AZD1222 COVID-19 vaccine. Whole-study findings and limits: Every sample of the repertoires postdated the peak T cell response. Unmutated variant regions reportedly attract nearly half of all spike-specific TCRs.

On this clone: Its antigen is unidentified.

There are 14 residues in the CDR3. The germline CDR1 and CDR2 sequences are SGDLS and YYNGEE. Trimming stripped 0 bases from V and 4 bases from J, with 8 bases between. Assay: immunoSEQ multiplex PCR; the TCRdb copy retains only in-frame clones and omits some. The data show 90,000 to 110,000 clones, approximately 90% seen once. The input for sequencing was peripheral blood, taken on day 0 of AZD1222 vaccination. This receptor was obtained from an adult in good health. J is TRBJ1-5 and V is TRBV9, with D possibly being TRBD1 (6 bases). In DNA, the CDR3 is TGTGCCAGCAGCGTAGGTCAGGGGAATCAGCCCCAGCATTTT. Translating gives CASSVGQGNQPQHF.